These 32 T cell receptor beta chains came from one sample sequenced in a study of PD-1 blockade in classical Hodgkin lymphoma. Each patient's relapse followed autologous stem cell transplantation, and brentuximab vedotin exposure varied. Some clones are missing from TCRdb's copy, which holds only in-frame ones; the method was immunoSEQ multiplex PCR. The table lists about 20,000 clones, 84% of them singletons. Material: peripheral blood mononuclear cells (PBMCs), obtained at baseline. These receptors were collected from a human donor with classical Hodgkin lymphoma.

This chain joins TRBV4-1 and TRBJ2-2; D unclear. The germline V gene has CDR1 MGHRA and CDR2 YSYEKL. This CDR3 is 14 amino acids long. Trimming removed 2 bases from V and 6 bases from J, with 10 bases in between. CDR3 region: CASSQMGAAGELFF. The CDR3 region has the DNA TGCGCCAGCAGCCAAATGGGCGCAGCCGGGGAGCTGTTTTTT.

The V and J genes are TRBV14 and TRBJ1-2; D might be TRBD1 (5 bases). Germline loops: CDR1 SGHDN, CDR2 FVKESK. Trimming took off 7 bases at V and 6 bases at J, with 18 bases between the two ends. The CDR3 length is 14 residues. CDR3 nucleotide sequence: TGTGCCAGCATGCGGGGCGGAGACGGCCATGGCTACACCTTC. Its protein product is CASMRGGDGHGYTF.

As concerns this clone: Its ends do not fully match the called genes, so a read error is possible. The chain has TRBV4-1 and TRBJ2-7; TRBD2 matches at 10 bases. Germline CDR1 and CDR2: MGHRA and YSYEKL. This CDR3 comprises 17 residues. The CDR3 nucleotides are TGCGCCAGCAGGCAAGAATGGGCTAGCGGGGGTTCCTACGAGCAGTACTTC. It specifies CASRQEWASGGSYEQYF.

A single count supports this clone. This rearrangement joins TRBV18 to TRBJ2-3; 10 bases map to TRBD2. CDR1 is KGHSH and CDR2 is LQKENI in the germline V gene. Germline trimming cut 0 bases from V and 10 bases from J; bases unmatched to any gene: 10. The CDR3 contains 16 residues. The CDR3 coding sequence is TGTGCCAGCTCACCACCGAGCCTAGCGGGGGAGTCGTCGCAGTATTTT. Residues: CASSPPSLAGESSQYF.

The V call is TRBV10-3, the J call TRBJ1-6, with D hard to call. V gave up 10 bases and J gave up 0 bases, with 16 bases separating them. The germline gives CDR1 ENHRY, CDR2 SYGVKD. The CDR3 loop spans 16 amino acids. The CDR3 DNA follows: TGTGCCAGTCGTGAGGAGGCTTACTCCTATAATTCACCCCTCCACTTT. As protein: CASREEAYSYNSPLHF.

The gene calls are TRBV6-5 and TRBJ2-2; D is perhaps TRBD1 or TRBD2 (6 bases each). Germline V gene data show CDR1 as MNHEY and CDR2 as SVGAGI. CDR3 length equals 15 residues. V lost 8 bases, J lost 5 bases, and 18 bases lay in between. The CDR3 sequence: CASSQRGAGTGELFF. The CDR3 coding sequence is TGTGCCAGCTCCCAAAGGGGGGCCGGGACCGGGGAGCTGTTTTTT.

The chain combines TRBV27 with TRBJ2-3; 10 bases agree with TRBD2. Germline loops: CDR1 MNHEY, CDR2 SMNVEV (reference sequence). CDR3 length: 17 amino acids. Germline trimming cut 4 bases from V and 1 base from J; bases unmatched to any gene: 8. This CDR3 is CASSSKSGGAGTDTQYF. CDR3 sequence (DNA): TGTGCCAGCAGTTCTAAGAGCGGGGGGGCCGGCACAGATACGCAGTATTTT.

J is TRBJ2-7 and V is TRBV7-8, with TRBD1 identical over 12 bases. Unmatched junction bases numbered 10, after V lost 5 bases and J lost 5 bases. Per germline, CDR1 SGHVS and CDR2 FQNEAQ. The CDR3 length is 16 residues. CDR3 residues: CASSPRRDRGLHEQYF. CDR3 DNA: TGTGCCAGCAGCCCGCGCCGGGACAGGGGGCTCCACGAGCAGTACTTC.

V is TRBV28 and J is TRBJ2-1; D unresolved. V lost 6 bases, J lost 7 bases, and 13 bases lay in between. Germline loops: CDR1 MDHEN, CDR2 SYDVKM. The CDR3 is 13 amino acids. CDR3 coding DNA: TGTGCCAGCAGCTACTCAGTAGTAAATGAGCAGTTCTTC. Translated: CASSYSVVNEQFF. Variable domain in full (rest from reference TRBV28 and TRBJ2-1): DVKVTQSSRYLVKRTGEKVFLECVQDMDHENMFWYRQDPGLGLRLIYFSYDVKMKEKGDIPEGYSVSREKKERFSLILESASTNQTSMYLCASSYSVVNEQFFGPGTRLTVL.

This rearrangement joins TRBV6-5 to TRBJ1-5; D uncertain. CDR3 size: 14 residues. Germline CDR1 reads MNHEY; CDR2 reads SVGAGI. V lost 7 bases and J 1 base, leaving 11 bases between the germline ends. This chain's CDR3 is CASTRGGSNQPQHF. As DNA, the CDR3 is TGTGCCAGCACCCGAGGAGGAAGCAATCAGCCCCAGCATTTT.

The chain is built from TRBV10-3 and TRBJ1-5, with 9 bases fitting TRBD1. The CDR3 covers 15 residues. Germline-derived CDR1 and CDR2 are ENHRY and SYGVKD. V lost 5 bases to trimming and J lost 3 bases; unmatched junction nucleotides: 5. CDR3 nucleotides: TGTGCCATCAGTCAGGACAGGGGTTTCAATCAGCCCCAGCATTTT. Its translation: CAISQDRGFNQPQHF.

This clone was recorded only once. This sequence joins TRBV5-1 and TRBJ2-7, with no clear D. Germline-derived CDR1 and CDR2 are SGHRS and YFSETQ. This CDR3 is 13 amino acids long. Trimming removed 0 bases at V and 2 bases at J, with 6 bases between. CDR3 in DNA: TGCGCCAGCAGCTTGGAGGCAGCCTACGAGCAGTACTTC. Translation gives CASSLEAAYEQYF.

This clone was seen just once. The V call is TRBV10-2, the J call TRBJ1-1; no reliable D call. V lost 10 bases and J 4 bases, leaving 22 bases between the germline ends. This CDR3 contains 15 residues. Looked up from germline, CDR1 is WSHSY and CDR2 is SAAADI. The CDR3: CAIRAGSTGSTEAFF. The CDR3, as DNA: TGCGCCATCCGGGCGGGCTCGACGGGAAGCACTGAAGCTTTCTTT.

The chain has TRBV10-3 and TRBJ1-1; weak D call: TRBD1 (6 bases). The CDR3 contains 11 residues. Germline V CDR1 and CDR2: ENHRY, SYGVKD. The V gene lost 2 bases and the J gene lost 11 bases, with 9 bases spanning the gap. The CDR3 sequence is CAISERGAAFF. CDR3 bases: TGTGCCATCAGTGAGAGGGGGGCGGCTTTCTTT.

The chain links TRBV9 to TRBJ2-3, with 15 positions matching TRBD2. The CDR3 is 16 residues long. V lost 3 bases to trimming and J lost 4 bases; unmatched junction nucleotides: 3. From germline, CDR1 is SGDLS and CDR2 YYNGEE. This CDR3 is CASSEGLAGGSDTQYF. The CDR3 DNA sequence: TGTGCCAGCAGCGAGGGACTAGCGGGGGGATCAGATACGCAGTATTTT. The full variable domain, in which reference TRBV9 and TRBJ2-3 provide the parts outside the CDR3, is DSGVTQTPKHLITATGQRVTLRCSPRSGDLSVYWYQQSLDQGLQFLIQYYNGEERAKGNILERFSAQQFPDLHSELNLSSLELGDSALYFCASSEGLAGGSDTQYFGPGTRLTVL.

This clone is medium-sized. The chain recombines TRBV2 with TRBJ1-2; D perhaps matches TRBD1 (6 bases). Trimming took off 10 bases at V and 2 bases at J, with 11 bases between the two ends. In germline, CDR1 is SNHLY, CDR2 FYNNEI. The CDR3 runs to 12 residues. The DNA of the CDR3 is TGTGCCACCGGGACAACCAACTATGGCTACACCTTC. This sequence encodes CATGTTNYGYTF.

V and J are TRBV5-1 and TRBJ2-1; D not resolved. Germline V gene lookup returns CDR1 SGHRS and CDR2 YFSETQ. CDR3 length: 14 residues. V was clipped by 7 bases and J by 4 bases, with 15 bases between them. The CDR3 loop reads CASHLGPSYNEQFF. CDR3 bases: TGCGCCAGCCATCTAGGGCCATCTTACAATGAGCAGTTCTTC.

The rearrangement uses TRBV28 and TRBJ2-7; TRBD1 aligns across 7 bases. The V gene's germline CDR1 is MDHEN and CDR2 SYDVKM. This CDR3 contains 18 residues. V dropped 5 bases and J dropped 6; count of bases not matched to a gene: 22. CDR3 coding DNA: TGTGCCAGCAGTCCGAAACCCTTCCGAGGCAGGGGGTATGGCGAGCAGTACTTC. Translated: CASSPKPFRGRGYGEQYF.

This clone showed up just a few times. This chain joins TRBV4-1 and TRBJ2-4, with 7 bases fitting TRBD2. The CDR3 has 13 residues. With V trimmed by 4 bases and J by 8 bases, 5 bases remained unmatched. Per germline, CDR1 MGHRA and CDR2 YSYEKL. The CDR3 is CASSPIRGDIQYF. CDR3 coding DNA: TGCGCCAGCAGCCCCATCCGGGGGGACATTCAGTACTTC.

The rearrangement joins TRBV10-1 to TRBJ2-3, with 7 bases lining up with TRBD2. CDR1 and CDR2 (germline): WNHNN, SYGVQD (reference sequence). Unmatched junction bases numbered 9, after V lost 0 bases and J lost 6 bases. The CDR3 is made up of 16 amino acids. The CDR3 bases are TGCGCCAGCAGTGAGTCGAGGGAGGGCCTCAAGGATACGCAGTATTTT. Amino acid sequence: CASSESREGLKDTQYF.

The chain links TRBV7-3 to TRBJ2-7; a weak D match, TRBD2 (6 bases). Trimming cost V 4 bases and J 4 bases, with 17 bases left between them. Germline lookup yields CDR1 SGHTA and CDR2 FQGTGA. The CDR3 runs 15 residues. CDR3 protein: CASSSGPGRGYEQYF. Here the CDR3 DNA reads TGTGCCAGCAGCTCAGGACCTGGACGGGGGTACGAGCAGTACTTC. The full variable domain, its missing parts supplied by reference TRBV7-3 and TRBJ2-7, is GAGVSQTPSNKVTEKGKYVELRCDPISGHTALYWYRQSLGQGPEFLIYFQGTGAADDSGLPNDRFFAVRPEGSVSTLKIQRTERGDSAVYLCASSSGPGRGYEQYFGPGTRLTVT.

This chain links TRBV6-6 with TRBJ2-2; D is possibly TRBD2 (5 bases). V was trimmed by 6 bases and J by 8 bases, leaving 19 bases between them. The CDR3 totals 15 residues. CDR1 and CDR2 from the germline V gene are MNHNY and SVGAGI (reference sequence). CDR3 loop: CASRSMRDGRGELFF. CDR3 nucleotide sequence: TGTGCCAGCAGATCCATGAGGGATGGACGAGGGGAGCTGTTTTTT.

The J gene is TRBJ2-3, the V gene TRBV7-9; tentative D call: TRBD2 (6 bases). The CDR3 covers 15 residues. The germline gives CDR1 SEHNR, CDR2 FQNEAQ (reference sequence). Trimming pared 5 bases from V and 2 bases from J, leaving 14 bases between. The CDR3 protein is CASSALLANTDTQYF. The CDR3 DNA sequence: TGTGCCAGCAGCGCCCTTCTAGCGAACACAGATACGCAGTATTTT. The full variable domain, in which reference TRBV7-9 and TRBJ2-3 provide the parts outside the CDR3, is DTGVSQNPRHKITKRGQNVTFRCDPISEHNRLYWYRQTLGQGPEFLTYFQNEAQLEKSRLLSDRFSAERPKGSFSTLEIQRTEQGDSAMYLCASSALLANTDTQYFGPGTRLTVL.

This clone turned up a few times. The gene calls are TRBV10-3 and TRBJ1-5, with a tentative D call TRBD1 (6 bases). The CDR3 is made up of 18 amino acids. From germline, CDR1 is ENHRY and CDR2 SYGVKD. The V and J ends lost 3 bases and 0 bases respectively, with 18 bases between them. The CDR3 spells CAISDFRGGQNSNQPQHF. In DNA form, the CDR3 reads TGTGCCATCAGTGATTTTCGGGGGGGACAAAATAGCAATCAGCCCCAGCATTTT.

V is TRBV11-2 and J is TRBJ2-2; D uncertain. V was shortened by 1 base and J by 4 bases, with 10 bases between the two germline ends. From germline, CDR1 is SGHAT and CDR2 FQNNGV. There are 15 residues in the CDR3. The CDR3 is CASSLAAAFTGELFF. For the CDR3, the DNA is TGTGCCAGCAGCTTAGCTGCAGCCTTCACCGGGGAGCTGTTTTTT.

V and J are TRBV10-3 and TRBJ1-2; D call uncertain. CDR1 is ENHRY, CDR2 SYGVKD, per germline. There are 14 residues in the CDR3. Trimming left V 1 base short and J 4 bases short, with 10 bases between. DNA for the CDR3: TGTGCCATCAGTGAGTTTCAGGACCGCTATGGCTACACCTTC. Its protein product is CAISEFQDRYGYTF.

This chain links TRBV9 with TRBJ2-7; a weak D match, TRBD1 (5 bases). The CDR3 extends over 13 amino acids. Germline CDR1 SGDLS, CDR2 YYNGEE. V was trimmed by 0 bases and J by 2 bases, leaving 6 bases between them. CDR3 in DNA: TGTGCCAGCAGCGTAGGACAGACCTACGAGCAGTACTTC. Residues: CASSVGQTYEQYF. Complete variable domain (other parts from reference TRBV9 and TRBJ2-7): DSGVTQTPKHLITATGQRVTLRCSPRSGDLSVYWYQQSLDQGLQFLIQYYNGEERAKGNILERFSAQQFPDLHSELNLSSLELGDSALYFCASSVGQTYEQYFGPGTRLTVT.

This sequence joins TRBV7-3 and TRBJ2-1; a weak D match, TRBD2 (6 bases). Trimming shortened V by 5 bases and J by 12 bases, and 17 bases separated the two germline ends. The CDR3 totals 13 residues. The germline CDR1 and CDR2 sequences are SGHTA and FQGTGA. The CDR3 loop reads CASSPTSSGGQFF. In DNA, the CDR3 is TGTGCCAGCAGCCCAACTAGTTCCGGGGGGCAGTTCTTC.

This clone was seen just once. This sequence joins TRBV28 and TRBJ2-7; D remains ambiguous. The CDR3 is 11 amino acids. Per germline, CDR1 MDHEN and CDR2 SYDVKM. Trimming stripped 5 bases from V and 3 bases from J, with 5 bases between. CDR3 in amino acids: CASSPGYEQYF. The CDR3 DNA sequence: TGTGCCAGCAGTCCAGGCTACGAGCAGTACTTC.

This chain links TRBV11-2 with TRBJ2-1; possibly TRBD2 for D (6 bases). V was pared by 2 bases and J by 6 bases, with 14 bases between. CDR1 and CDR2 from the germline V gene are SGHAT and FQNNGV. The CDR3 is 15 amino acids. The CDR3 loop reads CASSLRSLGGNEQFF. The CDR3 region has the DNA TGTGCCAGCAGCTTACGTAGCCTGGGGGGCAATGAGCAGTTCTTC.

The sample holds one count of this clone. The V gene is TRBV5-1, the J gene TRBJ2-1; 9 nucleotides agree with TRBD2. The V gene's germline CDR1 is SGHRS and CDR2 YFSETQ. This CDR3 is built from 16 residues. V was pared by 10 bases and J by 1 base, with 12 bases of the junction left unmatched. The CDR3 loop reads CASQMRAGGSYNEQFF. The CDR3 region has the DNA TGCGCCTCCCAAATGAGAGCGGGGGGTTCCTACAATGAGCAGTTCTTC.

V usage is TRBV2 and J usage is TRBJ1-1, with a weak D call TRBD1 (5 bases). The ends were cut back, 3 bases at V and 5 bases at J, with 16 bases in the middle. The germline V gene has CDR1 SNHLY and CDR2 FYNNEI. The CDR3 consists of 15 residues. CDR3 nucleotide sequence: TGTGCCAGCAGTGATGGGACGGGGGGGAGGACTGAAGCTTTCTTT. Translated, it gives CASSDGTGGRTEAFF.